This T cell receptor (beta chain) was recorded in a study of T cell responses to AZD1222 COVID-19 vaccine. This clone appeared a single time. The CDR3 runs to 11 residues. The germline V gene has CDR1 SQVTM and CDR2 ANQGSEA. Profiling relied on immunoSEQ multiplex PCR, and the TCRdb table lists in-frame clones only, not all of them. The sample lists roughly 120,000 clones; about nine tenths were seen once. The rearrangement links TRBV29-1 to TRBJ2-1; TRBD2 might be the D (5 bases). This specimen consisted of peripheral blood, obtained on day 0 of AZD1222 vaccination. This receptor was identified in an adult in good health. As DNA, the CDR3 is TGCACGACTATCTCGACAAATGAGCAGTTCTTC. It translates to CTTISTNEQFF.